This T cell receptor beta chain was sequenced in a study of OX40 agonist ivuxolimab in advanced cancers. With regard to this clone: Its antigen is undetermined.

Study-wide points: The antigen specificity of the peripheral T cells (those that were expanded) was not determined.

Repertoires were generated with immunoSEQ multiplex PCR, while TCRdb's copy carries only in-frame clones and drops some. The table has over 80,000 clones, about 94% seen once; the top ten hold about 1.1%. From germline, CDR1 is SGHTA and CDR2 FQGTGA. The CDR3 loop spans 16 amino acids. Trimming stripped 3 bases from V and 6 bases from J, with 17 bases between. This receptor was identified in an adult with an advanced solid tumor such as melanoma, head and neck, liver or kidney cancer. This material consisted of CD4+ or CD8+ T cells sorted from blood, taken in a trial of the OX40 agonist ivuxolimab. The chain combines TRBV7-3 with TRBJ2-2; maybe TRBD2 (6 bases). This chain's CDR3 is CASSFSAGTGAGELFF. DNA for the CDR3: TGTGCCAGCAGCTTCTCGGCCGGGACTGGAGCCGGGGAGCTGTTTTTT. Supplemented by reference TRBV7-3 and TRBJ2-2, the full variable domain reads GAGVSQTPSNKVTEKGKYVELRCDPISGHTALYWYRQSLGQGPEFLIYFQGTGAADDSGLPNDRFFAVRPEGSVSTLKIQRTERGDSAVYLCASSFSAGTGAGELFFGEGSRLTVL.